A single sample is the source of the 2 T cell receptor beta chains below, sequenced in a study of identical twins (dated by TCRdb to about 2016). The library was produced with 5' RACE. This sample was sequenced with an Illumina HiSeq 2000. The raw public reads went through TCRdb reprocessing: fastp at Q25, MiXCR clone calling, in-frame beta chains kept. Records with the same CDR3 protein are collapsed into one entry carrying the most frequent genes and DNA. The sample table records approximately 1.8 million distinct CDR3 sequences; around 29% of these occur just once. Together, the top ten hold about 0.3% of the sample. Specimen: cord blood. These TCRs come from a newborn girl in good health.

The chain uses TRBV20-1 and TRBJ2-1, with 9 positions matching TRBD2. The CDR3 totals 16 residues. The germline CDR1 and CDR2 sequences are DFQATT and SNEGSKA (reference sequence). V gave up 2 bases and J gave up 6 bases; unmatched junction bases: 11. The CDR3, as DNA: TGCAGTGCTAGATGGGTTGTAGCGGGGGACCGCAATGAGCAGTTCTTC. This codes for CSARWVVAGDRNEQFF.

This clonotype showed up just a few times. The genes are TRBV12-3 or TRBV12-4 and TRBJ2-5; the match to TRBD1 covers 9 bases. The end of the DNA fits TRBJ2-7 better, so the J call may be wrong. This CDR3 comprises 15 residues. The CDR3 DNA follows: TGTGCCAGCAGTGTAACTGGGACAGGGTCCCGCGAGCAGTACTTC. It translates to CASSVTGTGSREQYF.